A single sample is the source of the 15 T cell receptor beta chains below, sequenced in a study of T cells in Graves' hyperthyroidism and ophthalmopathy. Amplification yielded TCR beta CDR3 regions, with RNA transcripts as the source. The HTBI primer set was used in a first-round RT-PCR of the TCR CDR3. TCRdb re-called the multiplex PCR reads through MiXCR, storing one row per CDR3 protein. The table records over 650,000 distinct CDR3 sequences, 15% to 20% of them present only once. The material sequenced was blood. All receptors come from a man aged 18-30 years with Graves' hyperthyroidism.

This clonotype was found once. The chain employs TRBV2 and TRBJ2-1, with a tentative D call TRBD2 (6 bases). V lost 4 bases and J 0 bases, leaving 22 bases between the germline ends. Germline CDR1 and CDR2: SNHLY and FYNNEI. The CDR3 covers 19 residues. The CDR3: CASSVGPFWGGGSYNEQFF. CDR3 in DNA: TGTGCCAGCAGTGTTGGACCGTTTTGGGGAGGCGGCTCCTACAATGAGCAGTTCTTC.

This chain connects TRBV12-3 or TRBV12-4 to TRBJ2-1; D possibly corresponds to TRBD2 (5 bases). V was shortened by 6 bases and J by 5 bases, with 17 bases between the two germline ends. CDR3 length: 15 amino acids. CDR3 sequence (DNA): TGTGCCAGCAGCCACCGGGGTTCTCTTCACAATGAGCAGTTCTTC. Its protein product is CASSHRGSLHNEQFF.

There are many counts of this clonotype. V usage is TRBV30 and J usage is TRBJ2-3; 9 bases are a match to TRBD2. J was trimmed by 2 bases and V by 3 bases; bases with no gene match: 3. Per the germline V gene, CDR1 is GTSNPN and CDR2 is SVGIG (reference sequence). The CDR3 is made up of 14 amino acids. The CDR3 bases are TGTGCCTGGAGCCCTAGCGGGAACACAGATACGCAGTATTTT. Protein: CAWSPSGNTDTQYF.

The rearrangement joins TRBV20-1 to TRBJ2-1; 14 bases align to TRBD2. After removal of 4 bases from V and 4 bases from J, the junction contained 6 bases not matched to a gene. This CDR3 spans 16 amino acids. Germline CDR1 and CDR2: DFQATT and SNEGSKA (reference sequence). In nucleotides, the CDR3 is TGCAGTGCTAAGGGGACTAGCGGGAGAGTGTACAATGAGCAGTTCTTC. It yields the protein CSAKGTSGRVYNEQFF.

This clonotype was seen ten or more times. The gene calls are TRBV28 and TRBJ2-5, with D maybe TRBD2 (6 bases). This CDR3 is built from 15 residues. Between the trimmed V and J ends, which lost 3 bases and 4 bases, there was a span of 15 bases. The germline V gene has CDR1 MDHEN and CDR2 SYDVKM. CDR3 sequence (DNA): TGTGCCAGCAGTTTGGAGGAGGGAGCCGGAGAGACCCAGTACTTC. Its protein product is CASSLEEGAGETQYF.

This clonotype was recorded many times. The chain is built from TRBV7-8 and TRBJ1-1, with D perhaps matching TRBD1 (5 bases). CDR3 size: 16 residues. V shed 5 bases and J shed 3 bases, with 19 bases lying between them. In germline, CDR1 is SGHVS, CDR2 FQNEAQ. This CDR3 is CASSPRRESPYTEAFF. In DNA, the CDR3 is TGTGCCAGCAGCCCCCGCAGGGAATCCCCCTACACTGAAGCTTTCTTT. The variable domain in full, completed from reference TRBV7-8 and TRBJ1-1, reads GAGVSQSPRYKVAKRGQDVALRCDPISGHVSLFWYQQALGQGPEFLTYFQNEAQLDKSGLPSDRFFAERPEGSVSTLKIQRTQQEDSAVYLCASSPRRESPYTEAFFGQGTRLTVV.

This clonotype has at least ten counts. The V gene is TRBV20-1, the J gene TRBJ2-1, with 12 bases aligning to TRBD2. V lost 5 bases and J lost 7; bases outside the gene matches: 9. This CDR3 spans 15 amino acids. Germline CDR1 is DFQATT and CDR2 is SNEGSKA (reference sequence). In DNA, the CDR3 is TGCAGTGCTTCTCCGGGACTAGCGGGTAGGAATGAGCAGTTCTTC. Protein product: CSASPGLAGRNEQFF.

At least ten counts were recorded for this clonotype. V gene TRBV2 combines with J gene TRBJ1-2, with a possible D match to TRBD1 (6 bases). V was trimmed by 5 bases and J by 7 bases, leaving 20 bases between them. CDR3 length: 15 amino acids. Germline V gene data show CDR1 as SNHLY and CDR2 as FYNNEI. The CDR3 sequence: CASSKTRGGLSGYTF. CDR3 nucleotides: TGTGCCAGCAGTAAGACCAGGGGAGGTTTGAGTGGCTACACCTTC.

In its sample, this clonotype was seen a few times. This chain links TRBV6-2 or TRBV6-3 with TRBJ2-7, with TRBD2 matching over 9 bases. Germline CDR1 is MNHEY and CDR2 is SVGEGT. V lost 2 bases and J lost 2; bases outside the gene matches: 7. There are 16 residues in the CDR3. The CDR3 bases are TGTGCCAGCAGTTACCGAGCGCTAGCGGGGACCTACGAGCAGTACTTC. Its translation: CASSYRALAGTYEQYF.

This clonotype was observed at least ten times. This CDR3 is CASSSDTASYGYTF. The DNA of the CDR3 is TGTGCCAGCAGTTCCGACACTGCTAGCTATGGCTACACCTTC. This chain uses TRBV6-1 with TRBJ1-2; D is unclear. The V end was cut by 5 bases, the J end by 4 bases, with 14 bases between. Germline loops: CDR1 MNHNS, CDR2 SASEGT. The CDR3 has 14 amino acids.

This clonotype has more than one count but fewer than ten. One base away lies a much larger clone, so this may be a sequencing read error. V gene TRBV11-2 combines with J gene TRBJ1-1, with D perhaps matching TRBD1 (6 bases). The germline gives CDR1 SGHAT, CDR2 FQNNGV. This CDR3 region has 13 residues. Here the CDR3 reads CASSSQGETEASF. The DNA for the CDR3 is TGTGCCAGCAGTTCACAGGGTGAGACTGAAGCTTCCTTT.

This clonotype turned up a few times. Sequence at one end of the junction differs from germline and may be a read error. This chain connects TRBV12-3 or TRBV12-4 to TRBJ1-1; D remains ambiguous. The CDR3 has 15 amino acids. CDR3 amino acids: CTSSLGVDRNTEAFF. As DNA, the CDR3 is TGTACCAGCAGTTTAGGAGTAGACCGGAACACTGAAGCTTTCTTT.

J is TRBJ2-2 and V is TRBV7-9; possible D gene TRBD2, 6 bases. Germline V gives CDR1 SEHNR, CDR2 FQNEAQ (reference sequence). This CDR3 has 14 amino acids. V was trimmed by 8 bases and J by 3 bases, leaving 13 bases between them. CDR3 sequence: CASPGRFDTGELFF. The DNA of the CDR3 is TGTGCCAGCCCCGGGAGATTCGACACCGGGGAGCTGTTTTTT.

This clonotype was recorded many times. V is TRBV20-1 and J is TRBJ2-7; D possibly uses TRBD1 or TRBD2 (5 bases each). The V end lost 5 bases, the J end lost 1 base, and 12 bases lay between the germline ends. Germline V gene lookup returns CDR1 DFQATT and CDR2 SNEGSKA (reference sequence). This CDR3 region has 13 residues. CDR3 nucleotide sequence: TGCAGTGCTGGGACCCCTAAATCCTACGAGCAGTACTTC. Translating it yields CSAGTPKSYEQYF.

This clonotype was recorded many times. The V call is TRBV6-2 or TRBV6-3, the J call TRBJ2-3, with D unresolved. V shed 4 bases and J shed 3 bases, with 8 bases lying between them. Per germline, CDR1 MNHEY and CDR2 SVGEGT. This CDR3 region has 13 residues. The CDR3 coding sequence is TGTGCCAGCAGTTCGGACGGTACAGATACGCAGTATTTT. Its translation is CASSSDGTDTQYF.